A selection of T cell receptor beta chains follows, all from one sample in a study of T cells in Graves' hyperthyroidism and ophthalmopathy. TCRdb reprocessed the multiplex PCR reads via MiXCR and lists one record per CDR3 protein. The sample yields roughly 700,000 distinct CDR3 sequences, roughly a third seen once. The source material was blood. These receptors were collected from a woman aged 40 to 50 with Graves' hyperthyroidism. The conserved cysteine and the conserved F or W are not part of the CDR3 here. The order of the fields is CDR3 protein, V gene, clone size, J gene, D gene. D genes are given only for firm matches. Clone size is not always given. Where it is, it says once, few, many or a class for expanded clones.

SAKRGENQPQH | TRBV20-1 | few | TRBJ1-5 | -
ASSRGDRVYGYT | TRBV7-9 | many | TRBJ1-2 | TRBD1
ASSTQRGVLNSPLH | TRBV7-2 | - | TRBJ1-6 | -
ASSPSDRGLNSPLH | TRBV12-3/TRBV12-4 | few | TRBJ1-6 | TRBD1
ASTFRGLGTEAF | TRBV5-4 | many | TRBJ1-1 | -
ASSQDGAEANTGELF | TRBV6-2/TRBV6-3 | - | TRBJ2-2 | -
ASSQGLAGFQETQY | TRBV4-1 | few | TRBJ2-5 | TRBD2
ASSQAGTGGNQPQH | TRBV14 | many | TRBJ1-5 | TRBD1
ASSAGGKTQY | TRBV27 | many | TRBJ2-5 | -
ATSRAYMNTEAF | TRBV15 | many | TRBJ1-1 | -
ASSLGGHSYEQY | TRBV7-2 | few | TRBJ2-7 | -
ASSLLAGNTIY | TRBV7-9 | - | TRBJ1-3 | -
ASSLRQGMWTGELF | TRBV12-3/TRBV12-4 | - | TRBJ2-2 | TRBD1
ATSVAGGDTQY | TRBV25-1 | few | TRBJ2-3 | -
ASSYSPQLFNSPLH | TRBV6-6 | - | TRBJ1-6 | -
ASRLSEGVSGNTIY | TRBV7-9 | - | TRBJ1-3 | -
ASRAGQIGSDYGYT | TRBV6-1 | - | TRBJ1-2 | -
ASSPVSDLGANYGYT | TRBV25-1 | - | TRBJ1-2 | -
ASSDSAYEQY | TRBV2 | - | TRBJ2-7 | -
ASSQLADYEQY | TRBV6-5 | few | TRBJ2-7 | TRBD2
SIQGAGETQY | TRBV20-1 | many | TRBJ2-5 | TRBD1
ASSQVAGTTTEAF | TRBV4-3 | many | TRBJ1-1 | -